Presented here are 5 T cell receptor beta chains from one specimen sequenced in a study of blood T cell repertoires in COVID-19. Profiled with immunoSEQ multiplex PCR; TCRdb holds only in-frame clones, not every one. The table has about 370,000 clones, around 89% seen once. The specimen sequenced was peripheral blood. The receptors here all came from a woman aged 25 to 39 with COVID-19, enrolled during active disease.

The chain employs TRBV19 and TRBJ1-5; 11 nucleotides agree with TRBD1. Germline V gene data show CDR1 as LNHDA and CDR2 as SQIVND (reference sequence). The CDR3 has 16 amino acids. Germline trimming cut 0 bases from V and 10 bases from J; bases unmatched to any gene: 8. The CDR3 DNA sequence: TGTGCCAGTAGTATAGACTCGGGACAGGGGGTAGACCCCCAGCATTTT. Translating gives CASSIDSGQGVDPQHF.

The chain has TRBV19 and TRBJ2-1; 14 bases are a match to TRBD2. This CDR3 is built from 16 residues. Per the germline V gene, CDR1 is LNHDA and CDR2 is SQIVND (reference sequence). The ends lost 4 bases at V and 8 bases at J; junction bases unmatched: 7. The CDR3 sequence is CASSKGLAGVTDEQFF. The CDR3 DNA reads TGTGCCAGTAGTAAGGGACTAGCGGGAGTCACGGATGAGCAGTTCTTC.

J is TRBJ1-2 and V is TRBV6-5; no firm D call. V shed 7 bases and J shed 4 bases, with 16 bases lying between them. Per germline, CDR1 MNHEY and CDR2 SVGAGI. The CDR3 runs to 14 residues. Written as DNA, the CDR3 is TGTGCCAGCACCCCGGGCGGGCAGCTCTATGGCTACACCTTC. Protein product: CASTPGGQLYGYTF.

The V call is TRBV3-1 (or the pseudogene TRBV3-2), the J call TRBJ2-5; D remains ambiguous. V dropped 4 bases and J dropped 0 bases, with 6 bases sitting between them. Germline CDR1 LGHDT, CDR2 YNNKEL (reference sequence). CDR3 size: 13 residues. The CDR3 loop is CASSPQNQETQYF. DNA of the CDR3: TGTGCCAGCAGCCCCCAAAACCAAGAGACCCAGTACTTC.

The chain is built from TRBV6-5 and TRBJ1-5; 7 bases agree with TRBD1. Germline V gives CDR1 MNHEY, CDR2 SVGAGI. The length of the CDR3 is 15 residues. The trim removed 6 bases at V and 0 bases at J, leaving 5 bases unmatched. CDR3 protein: CASRKGTVSNQPQHF. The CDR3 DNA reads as TGTGCCAGCAGAAAAGGGACAGTTAGCAATCAGCCCCAGCATTTT.